The next 2 T cell receptor beta chains were all read from a single sample in a study of shared clonotypes between healthy human individuals. Profiled with immunoSEQ multiplex PCR; TCRdb holds only in-frame clones, not every one. The repertoire holds approximately 250,000 clones, with 50% to 75% as singletons. The sequencing sample was made of memory CD4+ T cells sorted from blood. Subset of the sample: CD45RA-negative fraction. The receptors shown here come from a man aged 30-40 years in good health.

Comment on this clone: Other nucleotide sequences in the sample specify the same CDR3. The chain uses TRBV6-6 and TRBJ1-1; D gene unclear. CDR1 is MNHNY, CDR2 SVGAGI, per germline (reference sequence). CDR3 length equals 13 residues. The V and J ends lost 0 bases and 3 bases respectively, with 5 bases between them. The CDR3 is CASSYSLDTEAFF. The DNA for the CDR3 is TGTGCCAGCAGTTACTCATTGGACACTGAAGCTTTCTTT.

This sequence joins TRBV27 and TRBJ1-2; D not certain. V dropped 7 bases and J dropped 0 bases, with 9 bases sitting between them. This CDR3 has 13 residues. CDR1 is MNHEY, CDR2 SMNVEV, per germline (reference sequence). In DNA, the CDR3 is TGTGCCAGCAAGGGCTGGGCTAACTATGGCTACACCTTC. Protein sequence: CASKGWANYGYTF.